This entry lists 21 T cell receptor beta chains sequenced from one sample in a study of cytomegalovirus exposure and HLA in healthy donors. The PCR contained 60 Vbeta and 13 Jbeta primers. The assay was immunoSEQ multiplex PCR, and TCRdb's table has in-frame clones only and misses some. This table has 130,000 or so clones, around 80% appearing once. Sequenced material: PBMCs. These TCRs come from a woman between 18 and 29 years old in good health and CMV-seronegative.

The chain employs TRBV7-9 and TRBJ2-5, with TRBD1 identical over 12 bases. Trimming took 5 bases from V and 4 from J; bases not matched to a gene: 8. CDR1 and CDR2 (germline): SEHNR, FQNEAQ (reference sequence). This CDR3 is built from 16 residues. CDR3 DNA: TGTGCCAGCAGCCGTCCGGGACAGGGGGCAGGAGAGACCCAGTACTTC. Protein sequence: CASSRPGQGAGETQYF.

This CDR3 is CASTSRDRTHYEQYF. CDR3 DNA: TGTGCCAGCACTTCCCGGGACAGGACCCACTACGAGCAGTACTTC. The chain is built from TRBV6-1 and TRBJ2-7; 8 nucleotides match TRBD1. V shed 7 bases, J shed 3 bases, and the junction held 11 bases outside the gene matches. CDR1 and CDR2 (germline): MNHNS, SASEGT. The CDR3 extends over 15 amino acids.

V and J are TRBV5-8 and TRBJ1-6; 7 nucleotides align to TRBD1. The CDR3 runs to 15 residues. V was pared by 2 bases and J by 10 bases, with 9 bases of the junction left unmatched. Germline V CDR1 and CDR2: SGHTS, YDEGEE. For the CDR3, the DNA is TGTGCCAGCAGCTTTTACAGGGGACAGCGCTCACCCCTCCACTTT. This translates into CASSFYRGQRSPLHF.

This chain uses TRBV20-1 with TRBJ1-1, with no clear D. The germline gives CDR1 DFQATT, CDR2 SNEGSKA (reference sequence). V was pared by 3 bases and J by 1 base, with 3 bases between. The CDR3 has 11 amino acids. The DNA of the CDR3 is TGCAGTGCTAGGAGGAACACTGAAGCTTTCTTT. Amino acids: CSARRNTEAFF.

The V and J genes are TRBV7-2 and TRBJ2-7; tentatively, D is TRBD2 (6 bases). The CDR3 consists of 16 residues. Germline assignment: CDR1 SGHTA and CDR2 FQGNSA. V was pared by 8 bases and J by 3 bases, with 23 bases between. This chain's CDR3 is CASLGGNTRGVYEQYF. The CDR3 nucleotides read TGTGCCAGCCTGGGGGGAAACACGCGGGGAGTCTACGAGCAGTACTTC.

The V gene is TRBV5-1, the J gene TRBJ1-2, with D possibly matching TRBD1 (5 bases). CDR3 size: 14 residues. Trimming pared 4 bases from V and 4 bases from J, leaving 14 bases between. CDR1 is SGHRS and CDR2 is YFSETQ in the germline V gene. CDR3 DNA sequence: TGCGCCAGCAGCAGACAGAATCAGCTCTATGGCTACACCTTC. The encoded protein is CASSRQNQLYGYTF.

The rearrangement joins TRBV5-1 to TRBJ2-4; D is unresolved. The CDR3 contains 14 residues. V was trimmed by 0 bases and J by 4 bases, leaving 8 bases between them. Germline CDR1 SGHRS, CDR2 YFSETQ. CDR3 bases: TGCGCCAGCAGCTTGGAGCAGGCGAAAAACATTCAGTACTTC. This gives the protein CASSLEQAKNIQYF.

The V gene is TRBV7-8, the J gene TRBJ1-2, with TRBD1 identical over 7 bases. Germline trimming cut 0 bases from V and 5 bases from J; bases unmatched to any gene: 3. Germline assignment: CDR1 SGHVS and CDR2 FQNEAQ. This CDR3 region has 14 residues. The CDR3 DNA sequence: TGTGCCAGCAGCTTAGCGGGGACAGCTTATGGCTACACCTTC. Translating gives CASSLAGTAYGYTF. Full variable domain (remainder filled in from reference TRBV7-8 and TRBJ1-2): GAGVSQSPRYKVAKRGQDVALRCDPISGHVSLFWYQQALGQGPEFLTYFQNEAQLDKSGLPSDRFFAERPEGSVSTLKIQRTQQEDSAVYLCASSLAGTAYGYTFGSGTRLTVV.

The V gene is TRBV7-8, the J gene TRBJ1-1, with 9 bases aligning to TRBD1. The CDR3 covers 16 residues. Unmatched junction bases numbered 10, after V lost 5 bases and J lost 3 bases. Germline loops: CDR1 SGHVS, CDR2 FQNEAQ. CDR3 residues: CASSDPPGQGYTEAFF. The CDR3 bases are TGTGCCAGCAGCGATCCCCCGGGACAGGGCTACACTGAAGCTTTCTTT.

The chain has TRBV18 and TRBJ1-1; TRBD1 might be the D (5 bases). The CDR3 is made up of 13 amino acids. CDR1 is KGHSH, CDR2 LQKENI, per germline. V was cut by 6 bases and J by 1 base, with 9 bases left in between. This CDR3 is CASSLGENTEAFF. The CDR3 DNA follows: TGTGCCAGCTCCCTAGGGGAGAACACTGAAGCTTTCTTT.

The V gene is TRBV9, the J gene TRBJ1-2, with D possibly being TRBD1 (5 bases). Germline V gene data show CDR1 as SGDLS and CDR2 as YYNGEE. This CDR3 has 14 amino acids. Trimming pared 0 bases from V and 1 base from J, leaving 7 bases between. CDR3 protein: CASSVGGGNYGYTF. CDR3 bases: TGTGCCAGCAGCGTAGGGGGGGGTAACTATGGCTACACCTTC.

V usage is TRBV4-2 and J usage is TRBJ2-7, with D unresolved. V dropped 4 bases and J dropped 3 bases, with 10 bases sitting between them. The V gene's germline CDR1 is LGHNA and CDR2 YNFKEQ. The CDR3 spans 13 residues. The chain's CDR3 is CASSPSEHYEQYF. The CDR3, as DNA: TGTGCCAGCAGCCCTTCGGAGCACTACGAGCAGTACTTC.

J is TRBJ1-5 and V is TRBV7-2, with 8 positions matching TRBD1. Trimming took 2 bases from V and 2 from J; bases not matched to a gene: 5. CDR3 length: 16 amino acids. Germline CDR1 and CDR2: SGHTA and FQGNSA. CDR3 DNA: TGTGCCAGCAGCTTACCACAGGGGGGTGGCAATCAGCCCCAGCATTTT. It encodes CASSLPQGGGNQPQHF.

The chain combines TRBV25-1 with TRBJ1-2, with 7 bases that match TRBD1. The CDR3 length is 11 residues. CDR1 MGHDK and CDR2 SYGVNS come from the germline V gene. With V trimmed by 4 bases and J by 8 bases, 1 base remained unmatched. CDR3 sequence: CASSGTGGYTF. The DNA for the CDR3 is TGTGCCAGCAGTGGGACAGGAGGCTACACCTTC.

The V call is TRBV27, the J call TRBJ2-3; tentative D call: TRBD1 (6 bases). V was clipped by 8 bases and J by 0 bases, with 21 bases between them. The CDR3 consists of 17 residues. Per germline, CDR1 MNHEY and CDR2 SMNVEV (reference sequence). CDR3 in DNA: TGTGCCAGCGCCTGGGCACAGGGACCTATTAGCACAGATACGCAGTATTTT. Translated, it gives CASAWAQGPISTDTQYF.

The rearrangement joins TRBV29-1 to TRBJ1-2; 10 nucleotides match TRBD1. Germline V gives CDR1 SQVTM, CDR2 ANQGSEA. The length of the CDR3 is 13 residues. V lost 5 bases to trimming and J lost 8 bases; unmatched junction nucleotides: 8. CDR3 DNA: TGCAGCGTTAGACAGGGGGCTGAAGAGGGCTACACCTTC. Protein product: CSVRQGAEEGYTF.

The rearrangement uses TRBV6-5 and TRBJ1-2; D is possibly TRBD1 (6 bases). The CDR3 loop spans 15 amino acids. Germline V gene sequence: CDR1 MNHEY, CDR2 SVGAGI. Trimming shortened V by 7 bases and J by 4 bases, and 19 bases separated the two germline ends. The CDR3, as DNA: TGTGCCAGCAAAGGACAGCTAACAGAGTTCTATGGCTACACCTTC. Protein: CASKGQLTEFYGYTF.

Note on this clone: At one of its ends the junction is not consistent with the germline gene, which may arise from a read error. V and J are TRBV9 and TRBJ2-6, with a possible D match to TRBD1 (6 bases). CDR3 size: 14 residues. CDR1 and CDR2 from the germline V gene are SGDLS and YYNGEE. In DNA form, the CDR3 reads TGTGCCAGCAGCGTCCCGATGGGGGCCAACGGCCTGACTTTC. Its translation is CASSVPMGANGLTF. Variable domain in full (rest from reference TRBV9 and TRBJ2-6): DSGVTQTPKHLITATGQRVTLRCSPRSGDLSVYWYQQSLDQGLQFLIQYYNGEERAKGNILERFSAQQFPDLHSELNLSSLELGDSALYFCASSVPMGANGLTFGAGSRLTVL.

This clone was picked up one time. The CDR3 bases are TGTGCCAGCAGTGAGCTACAGGGGGCCGCGAACACCGGGGAGCTGTTTTTT. It encodes CASSELQGAANTGELFF. The chain has TRBV2 and TRBJ2-2; the match to TRBD1 covers 9 bases. Germline CDR1 is SNHLY and CDR2 is FYNNEI. The ends lost 3 bases at V and 0 bases at J; junction bases unmatched: 5. There are 17 residues in the CDR3. Variable domain in full (rest from reference TRBV2 and TRBJ2-2): EPEVTQTPSHQVTQMGQEVILRCVPISNHLYFYWYRQILGQKVEFLVSFYNNEISEKSEIFDDQFSVERPDGSNFTLKIRSTKLEDSAMYFCASSELQGAANTGELFFGEGSRLTVL.

The chain joins TRBV18 to TRBJ1-1; D is unclear. The CDR3 is made up of 14 amino acids. From germline, CDR1 is KGHSH and CDR2 LQKENI. V lost 3 bases, J lost 0 bases, and 8 bases lay in between. Here the CDR3 DNA reads TGTGCCAGCTCACCCATTACTATGAACACTGAAGCTTTCTTT. It codes for CASSPITMNTEAFF. The full variable domain, with the rest looked up from reference TRBV18 and TRBJ1-1, is NAGVMQNPRHLVRRRGQEARLRCSPMKGHSHVYWYRQLPEEGLKFMVYLQKENIIDESGMPKERFSAEFPKEGPSILRIQQVVRGDSAAYFCASSPITMNTEAFFGQGTRLTVV.

In this sample, this clone turned up once. This CDR3 is also generated by other DNA sequences in the sample. V usage is TRBV7-2 and J usage is TRBJ1-6; no definite D call. V was shortened by 3 bases and J by 13 bases, with 10 bases between the two germline ends. The CDR3 spans 12 residues. CDR1 and CDR2 from the germline V gene are SGHTA and FQGNSA. The CDR3 region is CASSLEVAPLHF. The CDR3 DNA is TGTGCCAGCAGCTTGGAGGTGGCCCCCCTCCACTTT.